This TCR beta chain was identified in a study of technical replicates of blood from a few donors. Generated by immunoSEQ multiplex PCR, the TCRdb table keeps only in-frame clones and is missing some. The sample has under 90,000 clones, roughly 93% seen once. CDR3 size: 14 residues. Germline V CDR1 and CDR2: ENHRY, SYGVKD. The ends were cut back, 3 bases at V and 2 bases at J, with 11 bases in the middle. Sequencing was done on a sample of T cells isolated from PBMCs. The V and J genes are TRBV10-3 and TRBJ2-7; D perhaps matches TRBD1 (6 bases). The receptor was derived from a human donor in good health. The CDR3 loop reads CAISEGDRPYEQYF. The CDR3 DNA is TGTGCCATCAGTGAAGGAGACAGGCCCTACGAGCAGTACTTC.